This T cell receptor beta chain was identified during a study of T cells in Graves' hyperthyroidism and ophthalmopathy. Study-wide findings and caveats: The blood repertoire included most of the expanded thyroid clonotypes above 0.001.

This clonotype was picked up many times. Its target is not known. What was amplified from RNA transcripts were TCR beta CDR3 regions. In the first-round RT-PCR of the TCR CDR3, the HTBI primer set was used. TCRdb re-called the multiplex PCR reads through MiXCR, storing one row per CDR3 protein. This table holds around 300,000 distinct CDR3 sequences, approximately 26% found once. Each 10 ml fresh peripheral blood draw supplied the PBMCs. The sequenced sample was blood. The TCR originated in a man aged 35 to 55 with Graves' hyperthyroidism that later progressed to Graves' ophthalmopathy.

The CDR3 DNA follows: TGTGCCAGCAGCGTAGGAACAGGGGGCGGTGAGACCCAGTACTTC. It encodes CASSVGTGGGETQYF. The rearrangement joins TRBV9 to TRBJ2-5, with TRBD1 identical over 9 bases. Germline CDR1 and CDR2: SGDLS and YYNGEE. The CDR3 has 15 residues. Germline trimming cut 0 bases from V and 5 bases from J; bases unmatched to any gene: 5.